The rows below give T cell receptor beta chains drawn from one sample of a study of CD4 T cells in relation to SARS-CoV-2 and coronaviruses. These receptors have no identified antigens. Clones were read by immunoSEQ multiplex PCR, and TCRdb kept only the in-frame ones, dropping some. The sample comprises tens of thousands of clones, 77% of which are singletons, and roughly 22% rests with the top ten. What was sequenced was memory CD4+ T cells from PBMCs, cultured in vitro. The receptors derive from an adult with COVID-19. Both conserved end residues are part of each CDR3. The D gene is left open where the match is weak. Clone size is not always given. Where it is, it says once, few, many or a class for expanded clones.

.	few	TRBV2	TRBJ1-5	TGTGCCAGCAGCCCATTACAGGGAAGCCAGCCCCAGCATTTT	CASSPLQGSQPQHF
TRBD2	.	TRBV27	TRBJ2-1	TGTGCCAGCAGTCGAAAAGTAGCGGGAGAACCTCGGGATGAGCAGTTCTTC	CASSRKVAGEPRDEQFF
TRBD2	.	TRBV5-4	TRBJ2-1	TGTGCCAGCAGTTCCGGGACTAGCGCATACAATGAGCAGTTCTTC	CASSSGTSAYNEQFF
.	few	TRBV5-1	TRBJ1-2	TGCGCCAGCAGCTTGGGGACAGTAGATGGCTACACCTTC	CASSLGTVDGYTF
.	once	TRBV5-1	TRBJ2-2	TGCGCCAGCAGCTTGGCTGGACAGAAGAACACCGGGGAGCTGTTTTTT	CASSLAGQKNTGELFF
TRBD1	.	TRBV2	TRBJ1-5	TGTGCCAGCAGGTTACAGGGGGGAGGTCAGCCCCAGCATTTT	CASRLQGGGQPQHF
TRBD1	.	TRBV30	TRBJ2-6	TGTGCCTGGAGTCAGACAGGGAGCAACTCTGGGGCCAACGTCCTGACTTTC	CAWSQTGSNSGANVLTF
.	few	TRBV6-1	TRBJ1-4	TGTGCCAGCAGTGACCACATTGCAACTAATGAAAAACTGTTTTTT	CASSDHIATNEKLFF
.	.	TRBV2	TRBJ2-5	TGTGCCAGCGGCGAAGAGACCCAGTACTTC	CASGEETQYF
.	.	TRBV7-9	TRBJ2-5	TGTGCCAGCAGCTTAGAGTCAGGGCAGACCCAGTACTTC	CASSLESGQTQYF
.	.	TRBV6-5	TRBJ2-3	TGTGCCACCAAAAACCGCCCTAACACAGATACGCAGTATTTT	CATKNRPNTDTQYF
.	.	TRBV2	TRBJ2-6	TGTGCCAGCAGCCCTGACAGATCCTCTGGGGCCAACGTCCTGACTTTC	CASSPDRSSGANVLTF
.	.	TRBV5-1	TRBJ2-5	TGCGCCAGCAGCTTGGGTGGGGAAGAGACCCAGTACTTC	CASSLGGEETQYF
.	.	TRBV11-2	TRBJ2-3	TGTGCCAGCAGCTTTAGGGGGAGCACAGATACGCAGTATTTT	CASSFRGSTDTQYF
.	.	TRBV13	TRBJ2-1	TGTGCCAGCAGTCTCGGCGATGAGCAGTTCTTC	CASSLGDEQFF
.	.	TRBV28	TRBJ2-3	TGTGCCACCAGAAGGGCTACAGATACGCAGTATTTT	CATRRATDTQYF
TRBD2	once	TRBV2	TRBJ2-7	TGTGCCAGCAGTGATGGCGGGAGAGACTACGAGCAGTACTTC	CASSDGGRDYEQYF
TRBD1	.	TRBV2	TRBJ2-2	TGTGCCAGCAGTGCCCTGGGACAGTTAAACACCGGGGAGCTGTTTTTT	CASSALGQLNTGELFF
TRBD2	.	TRBV19	TRBJ2-1	TGTGCCAGTAAACATGGTGAGCGGGAGCTTTACAATGAGCAGTTCTTC	CASKHGERELYNEQFF
.	.	TRBV30	TRBJ1-4	TGTGCCTGGAGAGTTAAAGCAACTAATGAAAAACTGTTTTTT	CAWRVKATNEKLFF
.	.	TRBV7-8	TRBJ2-7	TGTGCCAGCAGCTTAGATCTGTACGAGCAGTACTTC	CASSLDLYEQYF
.	.	TRBV5-1	TRBJ2-3	TGCGCCAGCAGCATTAGTTCGACCACAGATACGCAGTATTTT	CASSISSTTDTQYF
.	.	TRBV3-1/TRBV3-2	TRBJ1-2	TGTGCCAGCAGCCGGGACGGTGGCTACACCTTC	CASSRDGGYTF
.	.	TRBV21-1	TRBJ2-1	TGTGCCAGCAGCAGCCGTGGATGCGGGGGGAACAATGAGCAGTTCTTC	CASSSRGCGGNNEQFF
.	.	TRBV28	TRBJ1-4	TGTGCGAAGGGACACCTCACAACTAATGAAAAACTGTTTTTT	CAKGHLTTNEKLFF
TRBD1	.	TRBV6-4	TRBJ2-1	TGTGCCAGCAGTGGGGGACAGGGGGAAGGCAATGAGCAGTTCTTC	CASSGGQGEGNEQFF
.	few	TRBV27	TRBJ2-7	TGTGCCAGCGGGAGGTCGAACGAGCAGTACTTC	CASGRSNEQYF
.	.	TRBV19	TRBJ1-4	TGTGCCAGTACCGTCGGGGGGTCGGGTGAAAAACTGTTTTTT	CASTVGGSGEKLFF
.	once	TRBV28	TRBJ2-1	TGTGCCAGCAGTACGCGGACAGCAGACCGCTCCTACAATGAGCAGTTCTTC	CASSTRTADRSYNEQFF